Listed here are 16 T cell receptor beta chains from one sample, sequenced in a study of regulatory T cells in long-lasting Graves disease. The time point here: newly diagnosed GD, antithyroid drugs for less than 3 months. Generation of the TCR library employed RNA extracted from PBMCs. Libraries of TCR beta came from iRepertoire HTBI primers plus Arm-PCR of CDR3 regions. TCRdb re-called the multiplex PCR reads through MiXCR, storing one row per CDR3 protein. This sample carries hundreds of thousands of distinct CDR3 sequences, around 16% of them seen once, and the ten largest clones take 12%. The same data also went into a second study, on T cells in Graves' hyperthyroidism and ophthalmopathy.

Sequences were derived from peripheral blood mononuclear cells (PBMCs), sampled at new diagnosis, from a patient treated with antithyroid drugs. These receptors were taken from a man aged 18-30 years with Graves disease.

This chain connects TRBV7-9 to TRBJ2-7; the D gene is possibly TRBD2 (5 bases). The CDR3 has 16 residues. Trimming took off 7 bases at V and 2 bases at J, with 21 bases between the two ends. CDR1 and CDR2 from the germline V gene are SEHNR and FQNEAQ (reference sequence). The chain's CDR3 is CASTPPRSGATYEQYF. In nucleotides, the CDR3 is TGTGCCAGCACCCCCCCCAGGAGCGGAGCAACCTACGAGCAGTACTTC.

The sample holds many counts of this clonotype. This rearrangement joins TRBV20-1 to TRBJ1-1; D not certain. Germline CDR1 reads DFQATT; CDR2 reads SNEGSKA (reference sequence). V was clipped by 1 base and J by 5 bases, with 20 bases between them. The CDR3 loop spans 16 amino acids. The CDR3 spells CSARAYPGLPMTEAFF. The CDR3 DNA reads TGCAGTGCTAGAGCGTATCCAGGACTTCCGATGACTGAAGCTTTCTTT.

The rearrangement uses TRBV6-1 and TRBJ2-6; D unresolved. There are 15 residues in the CDR3. In germline, CDR1 is MNHNS, CDR2 SASEGT. V was trimmed by 5 bases and J by 0 bases, leaving 8 bases between them. The CDR3 protein is CASSRENSGANVLTF. CDR3 in DNA: TGTGCCAGCAGTCGAGAAAACTCTGGGGCCAACGTCCTGACTTTC.

This clonotype was observed many times. The V and J genes are TRBV6-1 and TRBJ1-5; D not certain. Trimming left V 4 bases short and J 8 bases short, with 9 bases between. In germline, CDR1 is MNHNS, CDR2 SASEGT. The CDR3 consists of 12 residues. The CDR3 DNA reads as TGTGCCAGCAGTGTGTTTCCGGAGCCCCAGCATTTT. Protein: CASSVFPEPQHF.

In its sample, this clonotype was seen many times. The chain recombines TRBV30 with TRBJ1-2; no reliable D call. This CDR3 is 12 amino acids long. V was clipped by 5 bases and J by 0 bases, with 7 bases between them. Germline V gives CDR1 GTSNPN, CDR2 SVGIG (reference sequence). The CDR3 sequence: CAWGLTNYGYTF. The CDR3 coding sequence is TGTGCCTGGGGGCTTACTAACTATGGCTACACCTTC.

The table lists this clonotype with many counts. The V gene is TRBV28, the J gene TRBJ1-2, with a possible D match to TRBD1 (5 bases). Germline-derived CDR1 and CDR2 are MDHEN and SYDVKM. With 3 bases removed from V and 3 bases from J, the gap between germline ends came to 8 bases. The length of the CDR3 is 13 residues. CDR3 bases: TGTGCCAGCAGTTTGGGGGATCACTATGGCTACACCTTC. This gives the protein CASSLGDHYGYTF.

This clonotype was seen only once. The chain has TRBV24-1 and TRBJ1-2; D remains ambiguous. CDR1 and CDR2 from the germline V gene are KGHDR and SFDVKD. This CDR3 contains 14 residues. Trimming cost V 7 bases and J 12 bases, with 23 bases left between them. The CDR3 DNA follows: TGTGCCACCAGAACAAGGTCGACGGGTATGGCTAACACCTTC. Amino acids: CATRTRSTGMANTF.

The gene calls are TRBV5-1 and TRBJ2-5, with 8 bases that match TRBD1. The CDR3 totals 18 residues. Germline values: CDR1 SGHRS, CDR2 YFSETQ. With 4 bases clipped from V and 2 bases from J, the junction kept 16 bases outside the gene matches. DNA of the CDR3: TGCGCCAGCAGCCCGACGTTGTCAGGGGGCGGCCCTCAAGAGACCCAGTACTTC. Its protein product is CASSPTLSGGGPQETQYF.

About this clonotype itself: One base away lies a much larger clone, so this may be a sequencing read error. This rearrangement joins TRBV12-3 or TRBV12-4 to TRBJ1-2, with a weak D call TRBD1 (5 bases). This CDR3 spans 13 amino acids. CDR3 DNA: TGTGCCGGCAGTTTTGAGGGGCGCGGTGGCTACACCTTC. Translating it yields CAGSFEGRGGYTF.

V is TRBV6-2 or TRBV6-3 and J is TRBJ2-5; D tentatively fits TRBD1 or TRBD2 (5 bases each). Germline loops: CDR1 MNHEY, CDR2 SVGEGT. The CDR3 sequence is 15 residues long. Trimming took 5 bases from V and 5 from J, leaving 18 bases between them. This CDR3 reads CASSDGSQGRETQYF. The CDR3, as DNA: TGTGCCAGCAGTGATGGTAGTCAGGGACGTGAGACCCAGTACTTC.

This clonotype was observed at least ten times. J is TRBJ2-3 and V is TRBV2; 7 nucleotides line up with TRBD2. The CDR3 extends over 17 amino acids. Trimming cost V 4 bases and J 2 bases; bases outside gene matches: 12. Germline loops: CDR1 SNHLY, CDR2 FYNNEI. The CDR3 here is CASSVGVLAEFTDTQYF. The CDR3 DNA follows: TGTGCCAGCAGTGTAGGGGTCCTAGCGGAATTCACAGATACGCAGTATTTT. Full variable domain (rest looked up from reference TRBV2 and TRBJ2-3): EPEVTQTPSHQVTQMGQEVILRCVPISNHLYFYWYRQILGQKVEFLVSFYNNEISEKSEIFDDQFSVERPDGSNFTLKIRSTKLEDSAMYFCASSVGVLAEFTDTQYFGPGTRLTVL.

This clonotype was seen at least ten times. This sequence joins TRBV2 and TRBJ2-7; D is perhaps TRBD2 (6 bases). The germline V gene encodes CDR1 SNHLY and CDR2 FYNNEI. V lost 8 bases and J lost 1, with 9 bases in between. This CDR3 has 12 amino acids. CDR3 nucleotides: TGTGCCAGCGGCGGGACTTCCTACGAGCAGTACTTC. It encodes CASGGTSYEQYF.

The chain joins TRBV20-1 to TRBJ2-5; tentatively, D is TRBD1 (7 bases). There are 14 residues in the CDR3. V was pared by 1 base and J by 2 bases, with 11 bases between. CDR1 is DFQATT and CDR2 is SNEGSKA in the germline V gene (reference sequence). The CDR3 bases are TGCAGTGCTAGAGGCGGGACAGTGCAAGAGACCCAGTACTTC. Translating it yields CSARGGTVQETQYF.

This chain uses TRBV5-6 with TRBJ1-5, with 7 bases aligning to TRBD1. The CDR3 spans 14 residues. The germline V gene has CDR1 SGHDT and CDR2 YYEEEE. Trimming cost V 4 bases and J 6 bases; bases outside gene matches: 7. In DNA, the CDR3 is TGTGCCAGCAGCCGACAGGGCCGATCTCAGCCCCAGCATTTT. Translated, it gives CASSRQGRSQPQHF.

DNA of the CDR3: TGTGCCAGCAGCCCTTTAGTTGCCCCCATCTATGGCTACACCTTC. Its translation: CASSPLVAPIYGYTF. The rearrangement uses TRBV11-1 and TRBJ1-2, with D uncertain. CDR3 length: 15 amino acids. Germline assignment: CDR1 SGHAT and CDR2 FQDESV (reference sequence). V dropped 5 bases and J dropped 4 bases, with 17 bases sitting between them.

CDR3 DNA sequence: TGTGCCAGCAGCCCTGGGCATCAGGGGGAAGCTTTCTTT. It specifies CASSPGHQGEAFF. The gene calls are TRBV9 and TRBJ1-1; tentatively, D is TRBD1 (6 bases). The V and J ends lost 4 bases and 8 bases respectively, with 15 bases between them. Germline V CDR1 and CDR2: SGDLS, YYNGEE. The CDR3 length is 13 residues.